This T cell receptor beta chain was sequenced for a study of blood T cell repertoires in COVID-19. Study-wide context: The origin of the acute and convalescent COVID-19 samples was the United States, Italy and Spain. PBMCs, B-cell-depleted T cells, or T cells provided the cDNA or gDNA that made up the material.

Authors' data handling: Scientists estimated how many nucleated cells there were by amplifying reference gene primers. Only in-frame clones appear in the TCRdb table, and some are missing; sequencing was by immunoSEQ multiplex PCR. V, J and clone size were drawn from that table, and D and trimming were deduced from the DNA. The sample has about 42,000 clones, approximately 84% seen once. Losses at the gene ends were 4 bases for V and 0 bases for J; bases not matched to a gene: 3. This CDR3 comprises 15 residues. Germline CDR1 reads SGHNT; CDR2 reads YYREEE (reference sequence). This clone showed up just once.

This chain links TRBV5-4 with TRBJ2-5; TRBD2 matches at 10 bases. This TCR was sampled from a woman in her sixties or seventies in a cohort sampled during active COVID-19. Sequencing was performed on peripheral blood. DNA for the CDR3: TGTGCCAGCAGCCTAGCGGGGGCCTACCAAGAGACCCAGTACTTC. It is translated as CASSLAGAYQETQYF.